The 30 T cell receptor beta chains listed next were all sequenced from one sample in a study of shared clonotypes between healthy human individuals. The protocol was immunoSEQ multiplex PCR, while the TCRdb copy is restricted to in-frame clones and leaves out a portion. Here the sample spans roughly 550,000 clones, 95% to 96% being singletons. Naive CD8 cells, CD45RO-negative and positively selected for CCR7, excluded terminally differentiated effector memory CD45RA+ cells. Sequences were obtained from naive CD8+ T cells sorted from blood. These receptors originate from a woman between 25 and 40 years old in good health.

Here the CDR3 DNA reads TGTGCCAGCAGCGGCCGGGACCCACTTCAAGAGACCCAGTACTTC. Amino acid sequence: CASSGRDPLQETQYF. The genes are TRBV9 and TRBJ2-5; the D call may be TRBD1 or TRBD2 (5 bases each). V was cut by 3 bases and J by 2 bases, with 14 bases left in between. The CDR3 runs 15 residues. From germline, CDR1 is SGDLS and CDR2 YYNGEE.

The genes are TRBV19 and TRBJ2-2; D not certain. The germline gives CDR1 LNHDA, CDR2 SQIVND (reference sequence). The V end lost 3 bases, the J end lost 0 bases, and 8 bases lay between the germline ends. The CDR3 has 15 amino acids. CDR3 sequence (DNA): TGTGCCAGTAGTATTAAGGCCGCGAACACCGGGGAGCTGTTTTTT. Its protein is CASSIKAANTGELFF.

This chain uses TRBV27 with TRBJ2-3; TRBD2 aligns across 9 bases. The CDR3 is 17 amino acids. Trimming at V came to 3 bases and at J to 2 bases, leaving 9 bases not matched to a gene. Germline CDR1 and CDR2: MNHEY and SMNVEV (reference sequence). CDR3 loop: CASSFRGGRAVTDTQYF. CDR3 nucleotides: TGTGCCAGCAGTTTTCGCGGCGGGAGGGCCGTCACAGATACGCAGTATTTT.

This clone appeared a single time. The V call is TRBV7-9, the J call TRBJ2-7; no reliable D call. The ends were cut back, 5 bases at V and 4 bases at J, with 12 bases in the middle. The CDR3 consists of 13 residues. The germline V gene encodes CDR1 SEHNR and CDR2 FQNEAQ (reference sequence). CDR3 amino acids: CASSKNMEYEQYF. The CDR3 DNA reads TGTGCCAGCAGCAAAAATATGGAGTACGAGCAGTACTTC.

The V and J genes are TRBV27 and TRBJ2-1; 8 nucleotides line up with TRBD1. The CDR3 totals 15 residues. Germline assignment: CDR1 MNHEY and CDR2 SMNVEV (reference sequence). Germline trimming cut 6 bases from V and 0 bases from J; bases unmatched to any gene: 4. The CDR3 loop is CASSFGQGSYNEQFF. CDR3 nucleotides: TGTGCCAGCAGCTTCGGACAGGGCTCCTACAATGAGCAGTTCTTC.

This chain connects TRBV6-6 to TRBJ2-7, with D perhaps TRBD2 (5 bases). The CDR3 covers 15 residues. Trimming pared 10 bases from V and 4 bases from J, leaving 23 bases between. In germline, CDR1 is MNHNY, CDR2 SVGAGI (reference sequence). This chain's CDR3 is CATGGFGGSGYEQYF. CDR3 nucleotide sequence: TGTGCCACGGGTGGTTTCGGCGGTTCGGGGTACGAGCAGTACTTC.

The rearrangement links TRBV5-4 to TRBJ2-7, with 7 bases lining up with TRBD2. This CDR3 spans 15 amino acids. Germline V gene lookup returns CDR1 SGHNT and CDR2 YYREEE (reference sequence). V lost 4 bases and J lost 5; bases outside the gene matches: 12. CDR3 bases: TGTGCCAGCAGCCCGGAGGAAGGCGGGAGAAACGAGCAGTACTTC. Translated, it gives CASSPEEGGRNEQYF. Looking up the rest from reference TRBV5-4 and TRBJ2-7 gives the full variable domain: ETGVTQSPTHLIKTRGQQVTLRCSSQSGHNTVSWYQQALGQGPQFIFQYYREEENGRGNFPPRFSGLQFPNYSSELNVNALELDDSALYLCASSPEEGGRNEQYFGPGTRLTVT.

V is TRBV28 and J is TRBJ2-5; the D is unclear. This CDR3 is built from 15 residues. Germline loops: CDR1 MDHEN, CDR2 SYDVKM. Trimming took 1 base from V and 4 from J, leaving 13 bases between them. The CDR3 DNA reads TGTGCCAGCAGTTTATCCGTATCGGTGGGAGAGACCCAGTACTTC. As protein: CASSLSVSVGETQYF.

The chain joins TRBV28 to TRBJ2-7; TRBD2 matches 8 bases. CDR1 and CDR2 (germline): MDHEN, SYDVKM. V gave up 3 bases and J gave up 4 bases; unmatched junction bases: 5. There are 14 residues in the CDR3. The CDR3: CASSFLAGHYEQYF. Written as DNA, the CDR3 is TGTGCCAGCAGTTTTTTAGCGGGACATTACGAGCAGTACTTC.

The chain combines TRBV5-6 with TRBJ1-5; D gene unclear. This CDR3 has 14 amino acids. V was pared by 1 base and J by 4 bases, with 9 bases between. CDR1 and CDR2 (germline): SGHDT, YYEEEE. The CDR3 DNA follows: TGTGCCAGCAGCTTGTGGGAGGCGAATCAGCCCCAGCATTTT. It yields the protein CASSLWEANQPQHF.

This clone has just one count. J is TRBJ2-7 and V is TRBV6-1, with D uncertain. In germline, CDR1 is MNHNS, CDR2 SASEGT. The V end was cut by 5 bases, the J end by 2 bases, with 7 bases between. This CDR3 has 12 amino acids. In nucleotides, the CDR3 is TGTGCCAGCAGTAGGGTTCCCTACGAGCAGTACTTC. It yields the protein CASSRVPYEQYF.

The chain recombines TRBV30 with TRBJ2-5, with 9 bases identical to TRBD2. The CDR3 totals 18 residues. The germline V gene has CDR1 GTSNPN and CDR2 SVGIG (reference sequence). V lost 0 bases to trimming and J lost 2 bases; unmatched junction nucleotides: 13. This CDR3 reads CAWSVLRWAGGRQETQYF. As DNA, the CDR3 is TGTGCCTGGAGTGTACTTAGGTGGGCGGGAGGGAGGCAAGAGACCCAGTACTTC.

The chain employs TRBV2 and TRBJ2-7; a possible D gene is TRBD2 (5 bases). The germline gives CDR1 SNHLY, CDR2 FYNNEI. The CDR3 has 15 residues. V dropped 2 bases and J dropped 0 bases, with 11 bases sitting between them. CDR3: CASSELKRSSYEQYF. DNA of the CDR3: TGTGCCAGCAGTGAATTGAAGCGGAGCTCCTACGAGCAGTACTTC.

The V call is TRBV27, the J call TRBJ2-2; the D is unclear. The CDR3 is 13 residues long. Looked up from germline, CDR1 is MNHEY and CDR2 is SMNVEV (reference sequence). V lost 3 bases, J lost 2 bases, and 4 bases lay in between. This CDR3 is CASSFSNTGELFF. The CDR3 bases are TGTGCCAGCAGTTTCTCTAACACCGGGGAGCTGTTTTTT.

This chain links TRBV10-1 with TRBJ2-7; TRBD1 agrees at 11 bases. V shed 9 bases, J shed 3 bases, and the junction held 16 bases outside the gene matches. Germline assignment: CDR1 WNHNN and CDR2 SYGVQD (reference sequence). The CDR3 runs to 17 residues. CDR3 DNA sequence: TGCGCCAGGATACATCAACCGGGACAGGGGGTTTTCTACGAGCAGTACTTC. Translating it yields CARIHQPGQGVFYEQYF.

The chain carries TRBV19 and TRBJ1-1; D not certain. CDR1 LNHDA and CDR2 SQIVND come from the germline V gene (reference sequence). V lost 3 bases and J 6 bases, leaving 14 bases between the germline ends. The CDR3 is 14 amino acids. Written as DNA, the CDR3 is TGTGCCAGTAGTATTGGAAGCGGTGGGCCTGAAGCTTTCTTT. Translating it yields CASSIGSGGPEAFF.

The chain employs TRBV27 and TRBJ2-1; D may be TRBD2 (5 bases). V lost 1 base and J 5 bases, leaving 9 bases between the germline ends. Germline values: CDR1 MNHEY, CDR2 SMNVEV (reference sequence). The CDR3 contains 14 residues. CDR3 loop: CASSLFAGNNEQFF. For the CDR3, the DNA is TGTGCCAGCAGTTTATTCGCGGGTAACAATGAGCAGTTCTTC.

This chain links TRBV5-1 with TRBJ1-1; the match to TRBD1 covers 8 bases. The CDR3 is made up of 20 amino acids. Germline loops: CDR1 SGHRS, CDR2 YFSETQ. The junction had 18 bases not matched to a gene; V was cut back by 1 base and J by 1 base. CDR3 nucleotides: TGCGCCAGCAGCTTGCAGGGGGCGCCCGCCTCTCTGGGGCGGAACACTGAAGCTTTCTTT. The encoded protein is CASSLQGAPASLGRNTEAFF.

The chain carries TRBV5-6 and TRBJ2-6, with 9 positions matching TRBD2. There are 17 residues in the CDR3. After removal of 0 bases from V and 5 bases from J, the junction contained 6 bases not matched to a gene. Germline V CDR1 and CDR2: SGHDT, YYEEEE. The CDR3 DNA reads TGTGCCAGCAGCTTGGAACTAGCGGGTCTCTGGGCCAACGTCCTGACTTTC. It yields the protein CASSLELAGLWANVLTF.

The chain has TRBV19 and TRBJ2-1, with TRBD2 matching over 11 bases. V was clipped by 6 bases and J by 5 bases; unmatched bases: 6. Germline V gene lookup returns CDR1 LNHDA and CDR2 SQIVND (reference sequence). The CDR3 contains 15 residues. CDR3 nucleotide sequence: TGTGCCAGTAGCGATTTAGCGGGGGGGGACAATGAGCAGTTCTTC. It translates to CASSDLAGGDNEQFF.

The CDR3 DNA sequence: TGTGCCAGCAGCTTATGGGATAGCGGGAGGGCCTCACACTACAATGAGCAGTTCTTC. Its protein is CASSLWDSGRASHYNEQFF. The chain combines TRBV7-9 with TRBJ2-1; 11 bases match TRBD2. The ends lost 2 bases at V and 3 bases at J; junction bases unmatched: 12. The length of the CDR3 is 19 residues. CDR1 is SEHNR and CDR2 is FQNEAQ in the germline V gene (reference sequence).

The gene calls are TRBV29-1 and TRBJ2-1; D might be TRBD2 (6 bases). CDR1 and CDR2 from the germline V gene are SQVTM and ANQGSEA. CDR3 size: 13 residues. With 7 bases removed from V and 8 bases from J, the gap between germline ends came to 18 bases. The DNA of the CDR3 is TGCAGCGCCCCCCCACCAGCGGGCGATGAGCAGTTCTTC. This translates into CSAPPPAGDEQFF.

The CDR3 protein is CASSSYTSSDTQYF. The CDR3, as DNA: TGTGCCAGCAGCTCGTACACATCCTCGGATACGCAGTATTTT. The genes are TRBV7-9 and TRBJ2-3; no clear D. The CDR3 consists of 14 residues. Per the germline V gene, CDR1 is SEHNR and CDR2 is FQNEAQ (reference sequence). The V end was cut by 4 bases, the J end by 6 bases, with 14 bases between.

This chain joins TRBV29-1 and TRBJ2-1; D call uncertain. The ends were cut back, 3 bases at V and 0 bases at J, with 9 bases in the middle. The CDR3 totals 14 residues. Germline V gene lookup returns CDR1 SQVTM and CDR2 ANQGSEA. The CDR3 loop is CSVEALSSYNEQFF. DNA for the CDR3: TGCAGCGTTGAGGCCCTTAGCTCCTACAATGAGCAGTTCTTC.

The rearrangement joins TRBV6-5 to TRBJ2-1; 10 bases are a match to TRBD2. V was pared by 10 bases and J by 5 bases, with 8 bases of the junction left unmatched. The germline CDR1 and CDR2 sequences are MNHEY and SVGAGI. The CDR3 consists of 14 residues. The CDR3 reads CATSGTSVHNEQFF. The CDR3 coding sequence is TGTGCCACTTCCGGGACTAGCGTACACAATGAGCAGTTCTTC.

V gene TRBV28 combines with J gene TRBJ2-2; D is unclear. Per germline, CDR1 MDHEN and CDR2 SYDVKM. The CDR3 has 16 residues. The V and J ends lost 5 bases and 1 base respectively, with 14 bases between them. CDR3 sequence (DNA): TGTGCCAGCAGTCCCGCCGGATGGGAGAACACCGGGGAGCTGTTTTTT. Translated, it gives CASSPAGWENTGELFF.

This rearrangement joins TRBV11-2 to TRBJ2-1; 7 bases line up with TRBD1. Germline V gene lookup returns CDR1 SGHAT and CDR2 FQNNGV. This CDR3 contains 13 residues. Trimming removed 6 bases from V and 7 bases from J; junction bases left unmatched: 6. In DNA form, the CDR3 reads TGTGCCAGCAGGACAGGGACCGGTAATGAGCAGTTCTTC. It yields the protein CASRTGTGNEQFF.

The chain uses TRBV5-1 and TRBJ2-3; D gene unclear. Trimming removed 3 bases from V and 5 bases from J, with 16 bases in between. This CDR3 spans 15 amino acids. Germline V gene data show CDR1 as SGHRS and CDR2 as YFSETQ. The CDR3: CASSSQLGRRDTQYF. The CDR3 DNA reads TGCGCCAGCAGCTCGCAGTTAGGGCGCAGAGATACGCAGTATTTT.

V gene TRBV19 combines with J gene TRBJ2-7, with D possibly being TRBD2 (5 bases). The germline CDR1 and CDR2 sequences are LNHDA and SQIVND (reference sequence). The CDR3 sequence is 15 residues long. The germline V and J ends were trimmed by 4 bases and 1 base, with 14 bases remaining between them. In DNA, the CDR3 is TGTGCCAGTAGTACCAACCTCGGGATGTCCTACGAGCAGTACTTC. Translation gives CASSTNLGMSYEQYF.

The chain has TRBV7-9 and TRBJ2-7; D call uncertain. The ends were cut back, 5 bases at V and 1 base at J, with 12 bases in the middle. CDR3 length: 14 residues. The V gene's germline CDR1 is SEHNR and CDR2 FQNEAQ (reference sequence). CDR3 protein: CASSPTGPSYEQYF. The CDR3 region has the DNA TGTGCCAGCAGCCCGACTGGGCCATCCTACGAGCAGTACTTC.